This entry is about one T cell receptor (beta chain). The data are from a study of shared clonotypes between healthy human individuals. Clones were read by immunoSEQ multiplex PCR, and TCRdb kept only the in-frame ones, dropping some. The repertoire includes about 1.5 million clones, roughly 96% of them detected once, and 1% to 1.5% sits in the top ten. The CDR3 covers 15 residues. Germline CDR1 and CDR2: MNHNS and SASEGT. The junction had 3 bases not matched to a gene; V was cut back by 6 bases and J by 0 bases. The chain employs TRBV6-1 and TRBJ2-2, with 8 bases matching TRBD2. Source material: naive CD4+ T cells sorted from blood. Subset meaning: CD45RA+ positively selected. The clonotype comes from a young man in good health. The CDR3 region has the DNA TGTGCCAGCAGCTCGGGACTAGCGAACACCGGGGAGCTGTTTTTT. This translates into CASSSGLANTGELFF.